This TCR beta chain was captured in a study of cytotoxic CD8 clonotypes in ibrutinib-treated CLL. About the study: Response specimens were obtained following a median treatment duration of about twelve months, with a range of 6 to 36.

Some clones are missing from TCRdb's copy, which holds only in-frame ones; the method was immunoSEQ multiplex PCR. This table has roughly 150,000 clones, approximately 84% appearing once. Turning to this clone: No antigen is known for it.

Study-wide findings and caveats: The public clonotypes identified were infrequent and showed contraction or stability on treatment.

The V gene's germline CDR1 is SEHNR and CDR2 FQNEAQ (reference sequence). The CDR3 is 13 residues long. Trimming took off 6 bases at V and 2 bases at J, with 7 bases between the two ends. The sequence derives from a human donor with chronic lymphocytic leukemia. The gene calls are TRBV7-9 and TRBJ2-2; the D is unclear. The specimen comprised PBMCs, sampled after 24 months of ibrutinib treatment. The DNA for the CDR3 is TGTGCCAGCAGTACCCAAAACACCGGGGAGCTGTTTTTT. It translates to CASSTQNTGELFF.